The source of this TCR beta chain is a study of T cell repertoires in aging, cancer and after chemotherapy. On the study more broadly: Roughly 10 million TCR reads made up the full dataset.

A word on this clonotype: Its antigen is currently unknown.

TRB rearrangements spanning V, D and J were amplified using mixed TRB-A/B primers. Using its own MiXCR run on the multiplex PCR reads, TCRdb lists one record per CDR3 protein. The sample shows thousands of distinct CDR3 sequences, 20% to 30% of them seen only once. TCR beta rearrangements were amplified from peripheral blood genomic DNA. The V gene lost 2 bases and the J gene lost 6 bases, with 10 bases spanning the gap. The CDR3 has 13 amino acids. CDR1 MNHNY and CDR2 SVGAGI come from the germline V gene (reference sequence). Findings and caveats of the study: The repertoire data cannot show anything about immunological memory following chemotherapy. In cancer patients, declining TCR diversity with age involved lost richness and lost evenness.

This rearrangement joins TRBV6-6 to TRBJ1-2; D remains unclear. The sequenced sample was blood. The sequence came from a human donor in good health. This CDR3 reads CASSYGLSDGYTF. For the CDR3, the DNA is TGTGCCAGCAGTTACGGGCTCTCAGATGGCTACACCTTC.